These T cell receptor beta chains were read from a single sample in a study of T cells in Graves' hyperthyroidism and ophthalmopathy. TCRdb fed the multiplex PCR reads into MiXCR, producing one record per CDR3 protein. The sample has almost 600,000 distinct CDR3 sequences, about 43% seen once. Sequenced sample: peripheral blood or thyroid tissue (not recorded which). These receptors all stem from a woman aged 18-29 years with Graves' hyperthyroidism. CDR3s leave out the opening cysteine and the closing phenylalanine or tryptophan. Each record gives: J gene, V gene, CDR3 protein.

J gene: TRBJ2-5
V gene: TRBV5-1
CDR3 protein: ASYRSGGETQY

J gene: TRBJ2-6
V gene: TRBV15
CDR3 protein: ATSRKTGFSGANVLT

J gene: TRBJ1-1
V gene: TRBV29-1
CDR3 protein: SLDRFTEAF

J gene: TRBJ1-2
V gene: TRBV18
CDR3 protein: ASFTGLANYGYT

J gene: TRBJ1-2
V gene: TRBV5-8
CDR3 protein: ASSELGLANYGYT

J gene: TRBJ1-1
V gene: TRBV12-5
CDR3 protein: ASGLVAGPNTEAF

J gene: TRBJ2-2
V gene: TRBV5-1
CDR3 protein: ASSSYRDGGELF

J gene: TRBJ2-7
V gene: TRBV20-1
CDR3 protein: SARDRTGRYEQY

J gene: TRBJ2-5
V gene: TRBV4-3
CDR3 protein: ASSQELPAGGETQY

J gene: TRBJ2-3
V gene: TRBV6-6
CDR3 protein: ASSPHLAGGTDTQY

J gene: TRBJ2-2
V gene: TRBV12-3/TRBV12-4
CDR3 protein: ASRPDSANTGELF

J gene: TRBJ1-2
V gene: TRBV20-1
CDR3 protein: SASTGTEFYGYT

J gene: TRBJ2-7
V gene: TRBV7-3
CDR3 protein: ASSFSGGNYEQY

J gene: TRBJ1-1
V gene: TRBV7-8
CDR3 protein: ASSTPRPGAGNEAF

J gene: TRBJ1-5
V gene: TRBV7-9
CDR3 protein: ASSPGGDPQH

J gene: TRBJ2-5
V gene: TRBV20-1
CDR3 protein: SATGTGGTLQETQY

J gene: TRBJ1-2
V gene: TRBV20-1
CDR3 protein: SAAGARGYT

J gene: TRBJ2-7
V gene: TRBV7-2
CDR3 protein: ASRRSGYASYEQY

J gene: TRBJ2-5
V gene: TRBV7-9
CDR3 protein: ASSLGSGSEETQY

J gene: TRBJ1-1
V gene: TRBV24-1
CDR3 protein: ATSDPENTEAL

J gene: TRBJ2-1
V gene: TRBV7-9
CDR3 protein: ASSDEGGGF

J gene: TRBJ2-7
V gene: TRBV4-2
CDR3 protein: ASSLPGEEQY

J gene: TRBJ2-7
V gene: TRBV5-1
CDR3 protein: ASSPPFRGQSFYEQY

J gene: TRBJ1-6
V gene: TRBV20-1
CDR3 protein: SANYGTGSSPLH

J gene: TRBJ1-1
V gene: TRBV3-1
CDR3 protein: ASSQGTGTGNTEAF

J gene: TRBJ2-1
V gene: TRBV2
CDR3 protein: ASSVSSGRDNEQF

J gene: TRBJ1-6
V gene: TRBV2
CDR3 protein: ASSERTYNSPLH

J gene: TRBJ1-1
V gene: TRBV7-2
CDR3 protein: ASSLLAGANTEAF

J gene: TRBJ1-5
V gene: TRBV20-1
CDR3 protein: SAPSAGGAYQPQH

J gene: TRBJ2-7
V gene: TRBV7-2
CDR3 protein: ASSSLAGVVHEQY

J gene: TRBJ2-7
V gene: TRBV20-1
CDR3 protein: SAARGTDEQY

J gene: TRBJ1-6
V gene: TRBV20-1
CDR3 protein: SANFAGQLSPLH

J gene: TRBJ1-3
V gene: TRBV6-6
CDR3 protein: ASSYLQGASGNTIY

J gene: TRBJ1-1
V gene: TRBV19
CDR3 protein: ASRDLSTEAF

J gene: TRBJ2-3
V gene: TRBV24-1
CDR3 protein: ATSGASSTDTQY

J gene: TRBJ2-3
V gene: TRBV19
CDR3 protein: ASSNRGLGDTQY

J gene: TRBJ2-5
V gene: TRBV29-1
CDR3 protein: SVEGTGMTQY

J gene: TRBJ1-1
V gene: TRBV7-2
CDR3 protein: ASSNGERDPTEAF

J gene: TRBJ1-2
V gene: TRBV7-9
CDR3 protein: ASSLAEGVFYGYT

J gene: TRBJ1-3
V gene: TRBV6-5
CDR3 protein: ASSYGVSNSGNTIY

J gene: TRBJ2-7
V gene: TRBV11-3
CDR3 protein: ASSSNGGSGRTYEQY

J gene: TRBJ2-7
V gene: TRBV6-9
CDR3 protein: ASPTSGLTHEQY

J gene: TRBJ2-1
V gene: TRBV7-2
CDR3 protein: ASSERRAFGNEQF

J gene: TRBJ2-7
V gene: TRBV20-1
CDR3 protein: SARPPVDTSGSSYEQY

J gene: TRBJ2-7
V gene: TRBV6-1
CDR3 protein: ASSEGWPSGGYEQY

J gene: TRBJ2-7
V gene: TRBV5-1
CDR3 protein: ASSAQAGGPYEQY

J gene: TRBJ1-4
V gene: TRBV7-2
CDR3 protein: ASSSWASEGEKLF

J gene: TRBJ2-7
V gene: TRBV7-9
CDR3 protein: ASQGQPPSRSYEQY